What follows are 17 T cell receptor beta chains derived from one specimen sequenced in a study of T cell responses to AZD1222 COVID-19 vaccine. Clones were read by immunoSEQ multiplex PCR, and TCRdb kept only the in-frame ones, dropping some. The sample has roughly 70,000 clones; 85% are singletons. Sample: peripheral blood, taken on day 0 of AZD1222 vaccination. The receptors stem from an adult in good health.

In DNA, the CDR3 is TGCGCCAGCTCTGGGGGGCTAACAGATACGCAGTATTTT. The encoded protein is CASSGGLTDTQYF. The chain uses TRBV10-1 and TRBJ2-3; D may match TRBD1 or TRBD2 (6 bases each). CDR1 WNHNN and CDR2 SYGVQD come from the germline V gene (reference sequence). The V end lost 8 bases, the J end lost 3 bases, and 12 bases lay between the germline ends. The CDR3 runs 13 residues.

The chain carries TRBV4-2 and TRBJ2-1; D may be TRBD1 (6 bases). Germline assignment: CDR1 LGHNA and CDR2 YNFKEQ. V lost 4 bases and J 7 bases, leaving 11 bases between the germline ends. The CDR3 is 13 residues long. CDR3 nucleotides: TGTGCCAGCAGCCCCCGTACAGGGAATGAGCAGTTCTTC. Amino acid sequence: CASSPRTGNEQFF.

This clone has a handful of counts. The chain links TRBV6-5 to TRBJ2-7; D ambiguous. The V end lost 10 bases, the J end lost 2 bases, and 15 bases lay between the germline ends. CDR1 and CDR2 (germline): MNHEY, SVGAGI. The CDR3 length is 13 residues. The CDR3 spells CAITIRQPYEQYF. CDR3 nucleotide sequence: TGTGCCATCACGATCAGGCAGCCCTACGAGCAGTACTTC.

This chain connects TRBV5-1 to TRBJ2-7; possibly TRBD1 for D (6 bases). Trimming took off 2 bases at V and 0 bases at J, with 18 bases between the two ends. This CDR3 is built from 17 residues. CDR1 is SGHRS and CDR2 is YFSETQ in the germline V gene. CDR3 amino acids: CASSFSLSGASSYEQYF. Here the CDR3 DNA reads TGCGCCAGCAGCTTTAGCCTATCAGGGGCCAGCTCCTACGAGCAGTACTTC.

This rearrangement joins TRBV6-5 to TRBJ1-5; the D gene is possibly TRBD1 (5 bases). Looked up from germline, CDR1 is MNHEY and CDR2 is SVGAGI. V shed 0 bases and J shed 6 bases, with 12 bases lying between them. The CDR3 is 15 amino acids. DNA for the CDR3: TGTGCCAGCAGTTACTCCTGGGACCTCAGTCAGCCCCAGCATTTT. Translating it yields CASSYSWDLSQPQHF.

This chain uses TRBV7-9 with TRBJ1-4; possibly TRBD1 for D (5 bases). There are 16 residues in the CDR3. The germline gives CDR1 SEHNR, CDR2 FQNEAQ (reference sequence). V lost 5 bases and J 2 bases, leaving 15 bases between the germline ends. The chain's CDR3 is CASSPNHGATNEKLFF. The CDR3 region has the DNA TGTGCCAGCAGCCCAAACCATGGGGCCACTAATGAAAAACTGTTTTTT.

V and J are TRBV19 and TRBJ2-2, with 8 bases aligning to TRBD2. Germline CDR1 and CDR2: LNHDA and SQIVND (reference sequence). The CDR3 contains 15 residues. Losses at the gene ends were 11 bases for V and 2 bases for J; bases not matched to a gene: 10. CDR3 nucleotides: TGTGCCGCCCGTGGTAGCGGGATTAACACCGGGGAGCTGTTTTTT. Translated, it gives CAARGSGINTGELFF.

This clone was counted a few times. The CDR3 protein is CAWSPGLGAYEQYF. Here the CDR3 DNA reads TGTGCCTGGAGCCCGGGACTAGGGGCCTACGAGCAGTACTTC. This chain links TRBV30 with TRBJ2-7; TRBD2 matches at 8 bases. CDR1 GTSNPN and CDR2 SVGIG come from the germline V gene (reference sequence). CDR3 length: 14 amino acids. Losses at the gene ends were 3 bases for V and 2 bases for J; bases not matched to a gene: 6.

The V gene is TRBV6-5, the J gene TRBJ1-3, with D possibly TRBD1 on 5 matching bases. V was trimmed by 1 base and J by 0 bases, leaving 7 bases between them. The CDR3 length is 15 residues. In germline, CDR1 is MNHEY, CDR2 SVGAGI. The CDR3 spells CASSYFGASGNTIYF. CDR3 nucleotides: TGTGCCAGCAGTTACTTTGGGGCCTCTGGAAACACCATATATTTT.

The chain joins TRBV6-5 to TRBJ2-7; D uncertain. Trimming removed 6 bases at V and 3 bases at J, with 6 bases between. The CDR3 has 11 amino acids. Germline CDR1 reads MNHEY; CDR2 reads SVGAGI. Written as DNA, the CDR3 is TGTGCCAGCAGGATGAACTACGAGCAGTACTTC. The encoded protein is CASRMNYEQYF.

This chain connects TRBV20-1 to TRBJ1-2; unclear D gene. This CDR3 has 13 residues. Trimming shortened V by 6 bases and J by 1 base, and 12 bases separated the two germline ends. Germline V gene sequence: CDR1 DFQATT, CDR2 SNEGSKA (reference sequence). This CDR3 is CSASRADNYGYTF. In DNA form, the CDR3 reads TGCAGTGCCAGTAGGGCAGATAACTATGGCTACACCTTC.

The chain carries TRBV19 and TRBJ1-2; 7 nucleotides match TRBD1. Per germline, CDR1 LNHDA and CDR2 SQIVND (reference sequence). V was clipped by 3 bases and J by 5 bases; unmatched bases: 9. The CDR3 is 15 residues long. The CDR3 here is CASSMATGEGYGYTF. The DNA of the CDR3 is TGTGCCAGTAGTATGGCTACAGGGGAAGGGTATGGCTACACCTTC.

The gene calls are TRBV3-1 (or the pseudogene TRBV3-2) and TRBJ2-3; 7 bases match TRBD1. CDR3 length equals 17 residues. V gave up 4 bases and J gave up 3 bases; unmatched junction bases: 13. Germline V gene data show CDR1 as LGHDT and CDR2 as YNNKEL (reference sequence). The CDR3 spells CASSPNPGQYVTDTQYF. The CDR3 nucleotides read TGTGCCAGCAGCCCCAACCCGGGACAGTATGTGACAGATACGCAGTATTTT.

The gene calls are TRBV7-9 and TRBJ1-5, with 10 bases fitting TRBD1. CDR3 length equals 16 residues. Trimming took 5 bases from V and 0 from J; bases not matched to a gene: 4. CDR1 and CDR2 from the germline V gene are SEHNR and FQNEAQ (reference sequence). The DNA of the CDR3 is TGTGCCAGCAGCGGGACAGGGGATTATAGCAATCAGCCCCAGCATTTT. Encoded protein: CASSGTGDYSNQPQHF.

This clone is a singleton in its sample. The chain employs TRBV3-1 (or the pseudogene TRBV3-2) and TRBJ1-1, with D unclear. The CDR3 loop spans 14 amino acids. Germline CDR1 and CDR2: LGHDT and YNNKEL (reference sequence). Trimming took off 1 base at V and 6 bases at J, with 12 bases between the two ends. The DNA of the CDR3 is TGTGCCAGCAGCCAAGTTGGTGGAAAGGCTGAAGCTTTCTTT. Translated, it gives CASSQVGGKAEAFF.

This clone was observed a few times. DNA of the CDR3: TGTGCCAGCAGCTTGGATGGCCTAACAAACACCGGGGAGCTGTTTTTT. This sequence encodes CASSLDGLTNTGELFF. The J gene is TRBJ2-2, the V gene TRBV5-4; no clear D. Trimming cost V 0 bases and J 2 bases, with 11 bases left between them. The germline gives CDR1 SGHNT, CDR2 YYREEE (reference sequence). The CDR3 runs 16 residues.

Details on this clone: Other nucleotide sequences from this sample produce the same CDR3. This rearrangement joins TRBV18 to TRBJ2-7; D gene unclear. V was clipped by 2 bases and J by 3 bases, with 11 bases between them. CDR1 is KGHSH, CDR2 LQKENI, per germline. CDR3 length equals 14 residues. The DNA for the CDR3 is TGTGCCAGCTCACCAGAAAGGGTAAGCTACGAGCAGTACTTC. It translates to CASSPERVSYEQYF. The full variable domain, its missing parts supplied by reference TRBV18 and TRBJ2-7, is NAGVMQNPRHLVRRRGQEARLRCSPMKGHSHVYWYRQLPEEGLKFMVYLQKENIIDESGMPKERFSAEFPKEGPSILRIQQVVRGDSAAYFCASSPERVSYEQYFGPGTRLTVT.